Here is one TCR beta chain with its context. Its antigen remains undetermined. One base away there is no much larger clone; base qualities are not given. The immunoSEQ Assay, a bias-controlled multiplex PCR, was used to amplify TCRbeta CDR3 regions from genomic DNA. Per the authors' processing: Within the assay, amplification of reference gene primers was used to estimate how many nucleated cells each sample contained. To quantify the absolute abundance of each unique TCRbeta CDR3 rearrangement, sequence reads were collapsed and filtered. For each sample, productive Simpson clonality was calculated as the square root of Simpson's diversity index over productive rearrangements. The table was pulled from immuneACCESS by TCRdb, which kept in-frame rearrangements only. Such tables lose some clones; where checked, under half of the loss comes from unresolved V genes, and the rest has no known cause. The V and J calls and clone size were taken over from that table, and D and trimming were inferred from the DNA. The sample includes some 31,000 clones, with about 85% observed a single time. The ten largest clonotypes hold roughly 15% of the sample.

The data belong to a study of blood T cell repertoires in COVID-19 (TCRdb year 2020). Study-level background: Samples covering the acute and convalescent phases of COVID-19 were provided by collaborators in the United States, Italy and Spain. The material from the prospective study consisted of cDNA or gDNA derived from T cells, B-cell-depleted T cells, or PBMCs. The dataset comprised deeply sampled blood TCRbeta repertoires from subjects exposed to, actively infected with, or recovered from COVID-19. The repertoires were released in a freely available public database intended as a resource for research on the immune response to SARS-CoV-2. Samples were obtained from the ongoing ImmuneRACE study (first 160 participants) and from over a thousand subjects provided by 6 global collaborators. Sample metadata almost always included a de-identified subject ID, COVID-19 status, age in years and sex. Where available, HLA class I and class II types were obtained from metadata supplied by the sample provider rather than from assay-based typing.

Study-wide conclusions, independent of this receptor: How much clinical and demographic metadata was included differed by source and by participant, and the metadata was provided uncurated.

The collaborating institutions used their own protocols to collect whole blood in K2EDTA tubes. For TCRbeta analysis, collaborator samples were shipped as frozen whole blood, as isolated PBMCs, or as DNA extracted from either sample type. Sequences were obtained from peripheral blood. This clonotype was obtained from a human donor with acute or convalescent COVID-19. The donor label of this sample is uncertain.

The nucleotide sequence is given as TGTGCCAGCAGCCTAAGTGCTAACTATGGCTACACCTTC. Translated, it gives CASSLSANYGYTF. This receptor chain uses TRBV11-3 and TRBJ1-2, with the D gene not confidently named. The germline V gene gives CDR1 as SGHNT and CDR2 as YENEEA. From the cysteine through the phenylalanine, the CDR3 covers 13 amino acids. CDR3 DNA only is kept here, 39 bases in frame from base 1. V and J lose 5 bases and 0 bases, and a span of 7 bases separates them.